Below, one T cell receptor (beta chain) is given with its context. The antigen is undetermined. The germline gives CDR1 LGHDT, CDR2 YNNKEL (reference sequence). This CDR3 is built from 17 residues. Trimming pared 2 bases from V and 0 bases from J, leaving 15 bases between. Investigators merged groups given second doses at roughly 4 or roughly 12 weeks. TCRdb's copy holds only in-frame clones and misses some; the assay was immunoSEQ multiplex PCR. The sample lists roughly 200,000 clones, 91% occurring once. The record originates from a study of T cell responses to AZD1222 COVID-19 vaccine. Points from the study as a whole: A rise in Spike-specific TCR breadth and depth followed two AZD1222 doses. After the peak T cell response, and only then, were repertoires sampled.

Specimen: peripheral blood, collected 28 days after the second AZD1222 dose. The genes are TRBV3-1 (or the pseudogene TRBV3-2) and TRBJ2-3; D tentatively reads TRBD1 or TRBD2 (5 bases each). The clonotype was recovered from an adult who received the AZD1222 COVID-19 vaccine. This CDR3 is CASSQTPPGTSTDTQYF. The CDR3 DNA reads TGTGCCAGCAGCCAAACCCCCCCAGGGACCAGCACAGATACGCAGTATTTT.